These T cell receptor beta chains were read from a single sample in a study of blood T cell repertoires in COVID-19. Libraries were prepared by immunoSEQ multiplex PCR; TCRdb keeps only in-frame clonotypes and omits some of them. The table includes over 250,000 clones, under 90% detected once. Sequencing was performed on peripheral blood. Receptor source: a woman aged 45-60 years who had recovered from COVID-19. CDR3s include the opening cysteine and the closing phenylalanine or tryptophan. D genes are given only for firm matches. A row's size may be missing; if present it is once, few, many or a size class.

v_gene	j_gene	len	d_gene	abundance	CDR3aa
TRBV27	TRBJ1-5	15	-	-	CASRFRGLGTQPQHF
TRBV6-5	TRBJ1-2	13	-	-	CASSYDGEKGYTF
TRBV28	TRBJ1-3	15	-	-	CASSPFRVSGNTIYF
TRBV6-6	TRBJ1-4	14	-	-	CASSSQGVNEKLFF
TRBV7-8	TRBJ1-2	15	TRBD1	-	CASSATGAHPYGYTF
TRBV5-4	TRBJ1-2	14	-	-	CASSLDLRDNGYTF
TRBV6-2/TRBV6-3	TRBJ2-5	15	-	-	CASSFGGGIQETQYF
TRBV6-5	TRBJ1-2	14	-	-	CASSYNRGVYGYTF
TRBV6-1	TRBJ2-1	15	TRBD2	few	CASSELAGEGYEQFF
TRBV30	TRBJ1-2	12	TRBD1	-	CAWTDRVYGYTF
TRBV11-2	TRBJ2-3	13	TRBD2	many	CASSLSGTRTQYF
TRBV5-5	TRBJ1-4	15	TRBD1	-	CASSAYRGGDEKLFF
TRBV7-2	TRBJ1-5	15	-	few	CASSPIRGSNQPQHF
TRBV3-1/TRBV3-2	TRBJ1-2	13	TRBD1	-	CASSQQGASGYTF
TRBV10-3	TRBJ1-4	12	-	few	CAISETAEKLFF
TRBV4-2	TRBJ2-5	16	TRBD1	-	CASSQAGTGYQETQYF
TRBV19	TRBJ2-7	14	-	-	CASSTQGIYYEQYF
TRBV30	TRBJ1-2	13	-	-	CAWKGRSGRGYTF
TRBV4-1	TRBJ1-5	15	TRBD1	-	CASSQEVTGDQPQHF
TRBV14	TRBJ1-6	16	TRBD1	-	CASSRTGTGHNSPLHF
TRBV29-1	TRBJ2-5	14	TRBD1	-	CSVDRRGTEGTQYF
TRBV18	TRBJ2-1	17	TRBD1	-	CASSPTKTGIPYNEQFF
TRBV2	TRBJ2-3	16	TRBD2	-	CASSRGIAGGTDTQYF
TRBV5-1	TRBJ2-5	13	TRBD1	-	CASAGTGEETQYF
TRBV25-1	TRBJ2-5	17	-	-	CASSDWVGQGPKETQYF
TRBV24-1	TRBJ2-3	14	-	-	CATSKDGLTDTQYF
TRBV24-1	TRBJ2-1	16	TRBD2	-	CATSDYSGSRGNEQFF
TRBV28	TRBJ1-1	12	-	-	CASSTPGQKAFF
TRBV4-1	TRBJ1-2	17	TRBD1	-	CASSQDLKQGVWLGYTF
TRBV4-2	TRBJ2-7	15	TRBD2	-	CASSQEPSGSIHEYF
TRBV19	TRBJ2-5	15	-	-	CASSIYGTSFGTQYF
TRBV12-2	TRBJ1-1	15	-	once	CASRHLRTGNTEAFF
TRBV5-1	TRBJ2-7	16	-	-	CASSRLSSARTYEQYF
TRBV3-1/TRBV3-2	TRBJ1-5	19	TRBD1	-	CASSQAFPQGTGGSQPQHF
TRBV28	TRBJ1-5	11	-	few	CASKTGGPQHF
TRBV10-3	TRBJ2-7	13	-	-	CAISEFSSYEQYF
TRBV7-3	TRBJ1-1	13	TRBD1	-	CASRRQGDTEAFF
TRBV10-1	TRBJ2-3	17	TRBD2	-	CASSGVGTSGSTDTQYF
TRBV9	TRBJ2-1	15	TRBD1	-	CASSPTGTGGPGEFF
TRBV4-2	TRBJ2-6	17	-	-	CASSQEGGRSGANVLTF
TRBV10-3	TRBJ2-5	13	-	-	CAISGASSETQYF
TRBV11-3	TRBJ2-1	15	-	-	CASSSREHDPKEQFF
TRBV29-1	TRBJ2-1	14	TRBD2	-	CSVGLLAGRNEQFF
TRBV3-1/TRBV3-2	TRBJ2-7	15	TRBD1	-	CASSLRQGSSYEQYF
TRBV6-2/TRBV6-3	TRBJ2-7	15	-	-	CASSYGTHNSYEQYF
TRBV5-1	TRBJ2-5	16	TRBD2	many	CASSLGGGGAVETQYF
TRBV7-2	TRBJ2-5	17	TRBD1	-	CASSLVLGQVAPGTQYF
TRBV7-9	TRBJ1-2	14	-	-	CASSLEVAPYGYTF
TRBV3-1/TRBV3-2	TRBJ2-1	14	TRBD2	-	CASSSSGVNNEQFF
TRBV25-1	TRBJ1-4	13	-	-	CASSELYNEKLFF
TRBV6-2/TRBV6-3	TRBJ2-6	15	-	-	CASSYGGSGANVLTF
TRBV18	TRBJ2-5	15	TRBD2	-	CASSPGLAGQETQYF
TRBV28	TRBJ1-2	12	-	-	CASSGGAYGYTF